This is a list of T cell receptor beta chains from one sample in a study of blood T cells in healthy people across ages. TCRdb reprocessed the 5' RACE reads via MiXCR and lists one record per CDR3 protein. The sample includes over a million distinct CDR3 sequences, approximately 43% seen only once; the top ten take more than 4%. Sequences were obtained from blood. The receptors here all came from a woman younger than 30 in good health. Both conserved end residues are part of each CDR3. The D gene is left open where the match is weak. Where a row states a size, it is once, few, many or the class of an expanded clone; other rows omit it.

J	V	D	size	DNA	CDR3
TRBJ2-7	TRBV7-2	TRBD2	few	TGTGCCAGCAGCTCCAGAGGGGTGGGACTAGCAACCCACGAGCAGTACTTC	CASSSRGVGLATHEQYF
TRBJ2-7	TRBV7-2	TRBD2	NA	TGTGCCAGCAGCCCTCAAAGCGGGAGGGAGGATGAGCAGTACTTC	CASSPQSGREDEQYF
TRBJ2-7	TRBV2	NA	NA	TGTGCCAGCATTCGGGATCCCTCTACGTGGCAGTACTTC	CASIRDPSTWQYF
TRBJ2-7	TRBV6-5	TRBD2	few	TGTGCCAGCAGGGTAGCGGGGGTGACCTACGAGCAGTACTTC	CASRVAGVTYEQYF
TRBJ1-2	TRBV5-1	TRBD1	NA	TGCGCCAGCAGCTTCACCTGGACAGGGAAAGGCTACACCTTC	CASSFTWTGKGYTF
TRBJ1-2	TRBV15	NA	few	TGTGCCACCAGCAGAGATCTAAGGGATGGTGGCTACACCTTC	CATSRDLRDGGYTF
TRBJ1-5	TRBV9	TRBD1	few	TGTGCCAGCAGCGCCGGGACAGGGTATAGCAATCAGCCCCAGCATTTT	CASSAGTGYSNQPQHF
TRBJ2-3	TRBV7-9	NA	NA	TGTGCCAGCAGCAACCCTTCTAGCACAGATACGCAGTATTTT	CASSNPSSTDTQYF
TRBJ1-2	TRBV9	TRBD1	NA	TGTGCCAGCAGCGCCAGCCCGGACAGGGGCTCTGGCTACACCTTC	CASSASPDRGSGYTF
TRBJ2-7	TRBV9	TRBD2	many	TGTGCCAGCAGCGTAGGACTAGCGGGAGCCTACGAGCAGTACTTC	CASSVGLAGAYEQYF
TRBJ2-4	TRBV6-1	NA	NA	TGTGCCAGCAGTGACCGGGACTTAGGTTTACTAGCCAAAAACATTCAGTACTTC	CASSDRDLGLLAKNIQYF
TRBJ1-5	TRBV12-3/TRBV12-4	NA	NA	TGTGCCAGCAGACCGACTATGGGGTCGCCCCGGCATTTT	CASRPTMGSPRHF
TRBJ2-7	TRBV20-1	TRBD2	NA	TGCAGTGCGGGTAGCGGGAGTCCCCCCTACGAGCAGTACTTC	CSAGSGSPPYEQYF
TRBJ2-3	TRBV3-1	NA	NA	TGTGCCAGCTCACGGGGGTCAGATACGCAGTATTTT	CASSRGSDTQYF
TRBJ1-4	TRBV30	NA	once	TGTGCCTGGAATTTAGTGGGTTTTAATGAAAAACTGTTTTTT	CAWNLVGFNEKLFF
TRBJ1-2	TRBV7-2	TRBD1	NA	TGTGTCAGCAGCTTATTAGGGACAGGGTACTATGGCTACACCTTC	CVSSLLGTGYYGYTF
TRBJ2-4	TRBV6-6	NA	many	TGTGCCAGCAGTGGGGACGGCAAAAACATTCAGTACTTC	CASSGDGKNIQYF
TRBJ1-2	TRBV20-1	NA	NA	TGCAGTGCTAGGCTCGACAGTGGAAGAGGCTACACCTTC	CSARLDSGRGYTF
TRBJ2-1	TRBV6-1	TRBD2	once	TGTGCCAGCAGTACGGGGGGAATCTACAATGAGCAGTTCTTC	CASSTGGIYNEQFF
TRBJ2-7	TRBV4-1	NA	few	TGCGCCAGCAGCCTAACCGGGAGTCACTCCTACGAGCAGTACTTC	CASSLTGSHSYEQYF
TRBJ2-3	TRBV6-5	NA	once	TGTGCCAGCAGTGACTGGCAGGGGACAGATACGCAGTATTTT	CASSDWQGTDTQYF
TRBJ2-7	TRBV29-1	TRBD2	few	TGCAGCGTTTATGGGACTAGCGGGAGCGTTTCCTACGAGCAGTACTTC	CSVYGTSGSVSYEQYF
TRBJ2-4	TRBV6-2/TRBV6-3	NA	NA	TGTGCCAGCAGTAAACAGGAAAACATTCAGTACTTC	CASSKQENIQYF
TRBJ1-1	TRBV20-1	NA	NA	TGCAGTGCTAGAGATGCAACTCGGTGGGAAGCTTTCTTT	CSARDATRWEAFF
TRBJ2-7	TRBV4-1	TRBD2	NA	TGCACCAGCATCCCGGGGGGGACCTACGAGCAGTACTTC	CTSIPGGTYEQYF
TRBJ2-3	TRBV20-1	NA	NA	TGCAGTGCTATGCTCACAGATACGCAGTATTTT	CSAMLTDTQYF
TRBJ2-5	TRBV3-1	NA	NA	TGTGCCAGCAGCCACCTAGGGGATGAGCAGTACTTC	CASSHLGDEQYF
TRBJ2-7	TRBV7-2	NA	NA	TGTGCCAGCAGCTTATATCAGGGCCCCTACGAGCAGTACTTC	CASSLYQGPYEQYF
TRBJ1-4	TRBV12-3/TRBV12-4	NA	many	TGTGCCAGCAGTCCCTGGGGGGTCGAGGAAAAACTGTTTTTT	CASSPWGVEEKLFF
TRBJ1-2	TRBV6-6	NA	NA	TGTGCCAGCAGTCCGACGGTGCTTGGCTATGGCTACACCTTC	CASSPTVLGYGYTF
TRBJ2-3	TRBV27	NA	NA	TGTGCCAGCAAAACTGGCAGGGCCCTCACAGATACGCAGTATTTT	CASKTGRALTDTQYF
TRBJ1-2	TRBV27	TRBD1	few	TGTGCCAGCAGCTTCTTTTCAGGGGGCGACTACACCTTC	CASSFFSGGDYTF
TRBJ1-1	TRBV29-1	NA	NA	TGCAGCGTTCTGCTGCTGAACACTGAAGCTTTCTTT	CSVLLLNTEAFF
TRBJ2-2	TRBV3-1	TRBD2	NA	TGTGCCAGCAGCCCACTCGCAGCGGGGGGGACCGGGGAGCTGTTTTTT	CASSPLAAGGTGELFF
TRBJ1-1	TRBV28	NA	NA	TGTGCCAGCAGTTCCTGGACAGTTCCCCGGAACACTGAAGCTTTCTTT	CASSSWTVPRNTEAFF
TRBJ2-1	TRBV5-1	TRBD2	few	TGCGCCAGCAGCGCGGCAAGAAGGACTAGTTTGGAATACAATGAGCAGTTCTTC	CASSAARRTSLEYNEQFF
TRBJ2-1	TRBV5-1	TRBD2	NA	TGCGCCAGCAGCAAGCTACTAGCGGGAGGGTACAATGAGCAGTTCTTC	CASSKLLAGGYNEQFF
TRBJ2-1	TRBV24-1	TRBD2	few	TGTGCCACCAGACCTATTCGGGGTCTAGCGGGACTTGAGCAGTTCTTC	CATRPIRGLAGLEQFF
TRBJ1-2	TRBV12-3/TRBV12-4	NA	few	TGTGCCAGCAGTTTAAGGGGCCAATACTATGGCTACACCTTC	CASSLRGQYYGYTF
TRBJ2-5	TRBV9	TRBD1	NA	TGTGCCAGCAGCGCCCTCCTTGGGACAGCGGAGACCCAGTACTTC	CASSALLGTAETQYF
TRBJ2-1	TRBV2	NA	few	TGTGCCAGCAGTCCCGGGACCTCCGTCGGTGAGCAGTTCTTC	CASSPGTSVGEQFF
TRBJ2-5	TRBV20-1	NA	NA	TGCAGTGCTAGAGATTTTGTTGGGGCGGATCAAGAGACCCAGTACTTC	CSARDFVGADQETQYF
TRBJ1-2	TRBV20-1	NA	once	TGCAGTGCTAGAGAGTCGGGATACTATGGCTACACCTTC	CSARESGYYGYTF
TRBJ2-1	TRBV11-2	NA	NA	TGTGCCAGCAGCTTGAGTGGGAACGGACACGATGAGCAGTTCTTC	CASSLSGNGHDEQFF
TRBJ1-2	TRBV20-1	NA	NA	TGCAGTGCCCCTCTAGGTTCCCCCAGGGGCTATGGCTACACCTTC	CSAPLGSPRGYGYTF
TRBJ1-2	TRBV5-1	NA	NA	TGCGCCAGCAGCGTAGACCGGTATGGCTACACCTTC	CASSVDRYGYTF
TRBJ1-2	TRBV5-1	NA	NA	TGCGCCAGCAGCGGGAACGCTTTGGGGCGACCGAACTATGGCTACACCTTC	CASSGNALGRPNYGYTF
TRBJ1-1	TRBV7-2	NA	many	TGTGCCAGCAGTCTCGTCACTAACACTGAAGCTTTCTTT	CASSLVTNTEAFF
TRBJ1-1	TRBV20-1	TRBD1	NA	TGCAGTGCTAGGAGACAGGGGGTGTTTGGTGAAGCTTTCTTT	CSARRQGVFGEAFF
TRBJ2-7	TRBV28	NA	NA	TGTGCCAGCAGTTTAAGGTACAAGCAGTACTTC	CASSLRYKQYF